This is a list of T cell receptor beta chains from one sample in a study of blood T cell repertoires in COVID-19. TCRdb's table, derived via immunoSEQ multiplex PCR, lists solely in-frame clones and lacks some. The data show 150,000 or so clones, around 87% seen once. The source material was peripheral blood. These receptors all stem from a man aged 60-69 years with COVID-19, enrolled during active disease. The CDR3 runs from the conserved cysteine through the conserved F or W. The D gene is left open where the match is weak. For some rows the clone size is stated as once, few or many, or as a class when expanded; others skip it.

V: TRBV27; D: -; size: -; J: TRBJ1-2; CDR3: CASSLSGTNYGYTF; DNA: TGTGCCAGCAGTTTATCCGGGACAAACTATGGCTACACCTTC
V: TRBV19; D: -; size: -; J: TRBJ1-1; CDR3: CASTQYTEAFF; DNA: TGTGCCAGTACTCAGTACACTGAAGCTTTCTTT
V: TRBV28; D: TRBD1; size: -; J: TRBJ2-7; CDR3: CASSSGTEPYEQYF; DNA: TGTGCCAGCAGTTCCGGGACAGAGCCCTACGAGCAGTACTTC
V: TRBV19; D: TRBD1; size: few; J: TRBJ2-6; CDR3: CASSRQGASSGANVLTF; DNA: TGTGCCAGTAGCCGACAGGGAGCTAGCTCTGGGGCCAACGTCCTGACTTTC
V: TRBV12-3/TRBV12-4; D: -; size: -; J: TRBJ1-2; CDR3: CASSFQGSYGYTF; DNA: TGTGCCAGCAGTTTCCAGGGTAGCTATGGCTACACCTTC
V: TRBV7-9; D: -; size: -; J: TRBJ1-2; CDR3: CASSLAPGGSYGYTF; DNA: TGTGCCAGCAGCTTAGCACCGGGAGGGAGCTATGGCTACACCTTC
V: TRBV28; D: -; size: -; J: TRBJ1-6; CDR3: CASIRAVGSPLHF; DNA: TGTGCCAGCATCAGGGCGGTGGGTTCACCCCTCCACTTT
V: TRBV12-3/TRBV12-4; D: TRBD1; size: once; J: TRBJ1-1; CDR3: CASSSPGQTEAFF; DNA: TGTGCCAGCAGTAGCCCGGGACAGACTGAAGCTTTCTTT
V: TRBV11-3; D: -; size: -; J: TRBJ1-1; CDR3: CASSSQGLNTEAFF; DNA: TGTGCCAGCAGCTCACAGGGATTGAACACTGAAGCTTTCTTT
V: TRBV7-2; D: -; size: few; J: TRBJ2-2; CDR3: CASSLRTTQANTGELFF; DNA: TGTGCCAGCAGCCTTCGGACTACCCAAGCGAACACCGGGGAGCTGTTTTTT
V: TRBV11-3; D: -; size: -; J: TRBJ1-1; CDR3: CASRPLLGDTEAFF; DNA: TGTGCCAGCAGGCCCCTCTTAGGGGACACTGAAGCTTTCTTT
V: TRBV2; D: TRBD1; size: -; J: TRBJ1-2; CDR3: CASSGTGGYYGYTF; DNA: TGTGCCAGCAGTGGGACAGGGGGGTACTATGGCTACACCTTC
V: TRBV2; D: -; size: -; J: TRBJ2-7; CDR3: CASSEALLEYEQYF; DNA: TGTGCCAGCAGTGAAGCGCTTCTAGAGTACGAGCAGTACTTC
V: TRBV4-3; D: TRBD1; size: -; J: TRBJ2-4; CDR3: CASSEERGRGAKNIQYF; DNA: TGCGCCAGCAGCGAAGAAAGGGGCAGGGGGGCCAAAAACATTCAGTACTTC
V: TRBV3-1/TRBV3-2; D: -; size: -; J: TRBJ1-2; CDR3: CASSQVAPSGGYTF; DNA: TGTGCCAGCAGCCAAGTCGCCCCCTCCGGTGGCTACACCTTC
V: TRBV5-4; D: -; size: -; J: TRBJ1-2; CDR3: CASSTQGKVYGYTF; DNA: TGTGCCAGCAGCACTCAGGGGAAAGTCTATGGCTACACCTTC
V: TRBV2; D: -; size: -; J: TRBJ1-6; CDR3: CASSDYRVLNSPLHF; DNA: TGTGCCAGCAGTGATTACAGGGTTTTAAATTCACCCCTCCACTTT
V: TRBV5-1; D: -; size: -; J: TRBJ1-5; CDR3: CASSLEVDYSNQPQHF; DNA: TGCGCCAGCAGCTTGGAAGTAGATTATAGCAATCAGCCCCAGCATTTT
V: TRBV7-2; D: TRBD1; size: -; J: TRBJ2-7; CDR3: CASSFDGTGRSYEQYF; DNA: TGTGCCAGCAGCTTTGACGGGACAGGGCGTTCCTACGAGCAGTACTTC
V: TRBV16; D: TRBD1; size: few; J: TRBJ1-5; CDR3: CASSQATGGRQPQHF; DNA: TGTGCCAGCAGCCAAGCGACAGGGGGACGTCAGCCCCAGCATTTT
V: TRBV19; D: -; size: -; J: TRBJ1-3; CDR3: CASSLNTGGDTIYF; DNA: TGTGCCAGTAGTCTCAACACAGGCGGAGACACCATATATTTT
V: TRBV6-5; D: -; size: -; J: TRBJ1-1; CDR3: CASSAHKNTEAFF; DNA: TGTGCCAGCAGCGCCCACAAGAACACTGAAGCTTTCTTT
V: TRBV6-5; D: TRBD1; size: -; J: TRBJ1-1; CDR3: CASSLDRDTEAFF; DNA: TGTGCCAGCAGTCTCGACAGGGACACTGAAGCTTTCTTT
V: TRBV6-6; D: -; size: -; J: TRBJ1-5; CDR3: CASSYSGRVEQPQHF; DNA: TGTGCCAGCAGTTACTCGGGCAGGGTAGAACAGCCCCAGCATTTT
V: TRBV6-5; D: -; size: once; J: TRBJ1-3; CDR3: CASSYSSGEAGNTIYF; DNA: TGTGCCAGCAGTTACTCTTCGGGGGAGGCTGGAAACACCATATATTTT
V: TRBV18; D: -; size: -; J: TRBJ2-5; CDR3: CASSPIGRVQGTLETQYF; DNA: TGTGCCAGCTCACCCATCGGTCGGGTGCAGGGTACGTTGGAGACCCAGTACTTC
V: TRBV5-4; D: TRBD2; size: once; J: TRBJ2-3; CDR3: CASSFDLAGGRLYF; DNA: TGTGCCAGCAGCTTCGATCTAGCGGGGGGGCGTCTGTATTTT
V: TRBV27; D: -; size: -; J: TRBJ1-2; CDR3: CASKLGGGYNYGYTF; DNA: TGTGCCAGCAAATTAGGCGGGGGATATAACTATGGCTACACCTTC
V: TRBV5-1; D: -; size: -; J: TRBJ1-4; CDR3: CASSQQPANGEKLFF; DNA: TGCGCCAGCAGCCAACAGCCGGCTAATGGGGAAAAACTGTTTTTT
V: TRBV5-8; D: -; size: -; J: TRBJ1-5; CDR3: CASSLIGGQNQPQHF; DNA: TGTGCCAGCAGCTTAATAGGGGGTCAAAATCAGCCCCAGCATTTT